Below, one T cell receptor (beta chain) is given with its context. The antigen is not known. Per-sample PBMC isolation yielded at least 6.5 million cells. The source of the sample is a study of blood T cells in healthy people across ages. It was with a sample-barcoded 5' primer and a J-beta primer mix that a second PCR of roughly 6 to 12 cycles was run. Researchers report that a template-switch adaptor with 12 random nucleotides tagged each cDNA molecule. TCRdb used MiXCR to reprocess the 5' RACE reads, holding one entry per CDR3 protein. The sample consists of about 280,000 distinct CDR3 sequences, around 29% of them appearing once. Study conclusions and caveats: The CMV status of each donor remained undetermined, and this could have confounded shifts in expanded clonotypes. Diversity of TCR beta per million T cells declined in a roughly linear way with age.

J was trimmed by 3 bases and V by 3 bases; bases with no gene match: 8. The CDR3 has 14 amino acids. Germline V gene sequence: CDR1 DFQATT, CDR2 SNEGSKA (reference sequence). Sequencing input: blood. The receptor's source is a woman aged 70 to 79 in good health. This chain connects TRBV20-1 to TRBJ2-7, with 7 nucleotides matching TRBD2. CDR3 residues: CSASSGWGGYEQYF. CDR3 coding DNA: TGCAGTGCTAGTTCCGGATGGGGGGGCTACGAGCAGTACTTC.